The clone carrying this T cell receptor beta chain was recorded once. This CDR3 region has 12 residues. The V gene lost 5 bases and the J gene lost 6 bases, with 8 bases spanning the gap. Germline lookup yields CDR1 LGHNT and CDR2 FRNRAP. Living in about two dozen US areas, the participants were between 18 and 89 years of age. The source of the sample is a study of blood T cell repertoires in COVID-19. Study-level information: The cDNA or gDNA used as material had been derived from T cells, B-cell-depleted T cells, or PBMCs.

Only in-frame clones appear in the TCRdb table, and some are missing; sequencing was by immunoSEQ multiplex PCR. The repertoire holds around 190,000 clones, with 65% to 85% as singletons. Sequencing was performed on PBMCs or T cells enriched from blood (not recorded which). This TCR came from a woman in her twenties or thirties who had been exposed to COVID-19. V gene TRBV12-5 combines with J gene TRBJ1-5; D is possibly TRBD1 (6 bases). The CDR3 DNA follows: TGTGCTAGTGGTGCAGGGGTTCAGCCCCAGCATTTT. This encodes CASGAGVQPQHF. Drawing the rest from reference TRBV12-5 and TRBJ1-5, the complete variable domain is DARVTQTPRHKVTEMGQEVTMRCQPILGHNTVFWYRQTMMQGLELLAYFRNRAPLDDSGMPKDRFSAEMPDATLATLKIQPSEPRDSAVYFCASGAGVQPQHFGDGTRLSIL.